The source of this TCR beta chain is a study of human T cells and chemical hapten exposure. Study as a whole: Patients, predominantly female, presented with alopecia areata, totalis or universalis. TCR yields per sample varied, mainly owing to small pooled library volume differences.

Only a few counts were recorded for this clonotype. What it recognizes is unknown. The V and J ends lost 4 bases and 0 bases respectively, with 4 bases between them. The CDR3 sequence is 12 residues long. Germline CDR1 ENHRY, CDR2 SYGVKD. Study-wide points: Clustering by CDR3 similarity yielded significantly more large clusters from expanded TCRs than controls.

Sample time point: pre-sensitization, week 0. The treatment: therapeutic diphenylcyclopropenone sensitization with weekly scalp DPC. Every donor had alopecia and was 18 to 70 years old; all were suitable for DPC. TCRdb itself ran the RACE reads through MiXCR, one entry per CDR3 protein. The data contain roughly 250,000 distinct CDR3 sequences, about 9.4% of them seen just once; the ten biggest clones take up 2% to 3%. Sequences were derived from whole blood, sampled in connection with sensitization to the hapten diphenylcyclopropenone (DPC). The V and J genes are TRBV10-3 and TRBJ2-7; no reliable D call. The source of this sequence is a woman in her 40s with alopecia areata. Some clones in this sample may be carry-over from other donors' samples. CDR3 in DNA: TGTGCCATCAGTGCGGACTCCTACGAGCAGTACTTC. The encoded protein is CAISADSYEQYF.